These 12 T cell receptor beta chains were sequenced from one sample in a study of T cell repertoires in cytomegalovirus infection. TCRdb reprocessed the reads with MiXCR, giving one entry per CDR3 protein. The sample lists fewer than 850,000 distinct CDR3 sequences; about 28% were seen once. Their antigens are not known. The specimen comprised cultured CD8+ T cells from PBMCs, sampled from culture after CMV antigen stimulation. Receptors originate from a human donor in good health (CMV status not recorded). Some clones in this sample may be carry-over from other donors' samples.

This clonotype has more than one count but fewer than ten. DNA of the CDR3: TGTGCCAGCAGCTGGGGACCTTCGGGACAAGTGATTAATGAGCAGTTCTTC. Its protein product is CASSWGPSGQVINEQFF. This chain links TRBV6-2 or TRBV6-3 with TRBJ2-1, with a possible D match to TRBD1 (6 bases). The CDR3 length is 17 residues. The V end was cut by 6 bases, the J end by 7 bases, with 25 bases between. Germline V gene sequence: CDR1 MNHEY, CDR2 SVGEGT.

Notes on this clonotype: A read error is possible here, since a much larger clone lies one base away. CDR3 residues: CGSSLAGSLSGNTIYF. CDR3 DNA: TGTGGCAGCAGCTTGGCGGGCAGCCTATCTGGAAACACCATATATTTT. V gene TRBV5-5 combines with J gene TRBJ1-3, with unresolved D. CDR1 is SGHKS and CDR2 is YYEKEE in the germline V gene (reference sequence). The CDR3 totals 16 residues.

This chain joins TRBV27 and TRBJ1-1; a possible D gene is TRBD1 (5 bases). Germline V lookup: CDR1 MNHEY, CDR2 SMNVEV (reference sequence). The V end was cut by 5 bases, the J end by 3 bases, with 19 bases between. There are 16 residues in the CDR3. CDR3 DNA sequence: TGTGCCAGCAGTCCCTCCCGGGGGGAAAAGGACACTGAAGCTTTCTTT. This sequence encodes CASSPSRGEKDTEAFF.

This clonotype was detected many times. The chain couples TRBV7-6 to TRBJ2-7; D is perhaps TRBD1 (6 bases). Germline CDR1 and CDR2: SGHVS and FNYEAQ. This CDR3 contains 14 residues. Trimming took 2 bases from V and 0 from J, leaving 8 bases between them. CDR3: CASSLQGSSYEQYF. The DNA of the CDR3 is TGTGCCAGCAGCTTACAGGGGTCCTCCTACGAGCAGTACTTC.

The chain links TRBV13 to TRBJ2-5, with 13 bases matching TRBD2. J lost 4 bases, V lost 5 bases, and 7 bases had no gene match. The CDR3 totals 16 residues. Germline lookup yields CDR1 PRHDT and CDR2 FYEKMQ (reference sequence). The CDR3 region has the DNA TGTGCCAGCAGCCCGCGGACTAGCGGGGGTATAGAGACCCAGTACTTC. Its protein is CASSPRTSGGIETQYF.

This clonotype was found a few times. J is TRBJ1-2 and V is TRBV7-9; D may be TRBD1 (6 bases). The length of the CDR3 is 13 residues. Trimming pared 4 bases from V and 4 bases from J, leaving 10 bases between. CDR1 and CDR2 (germline): SEHNR, FQNEAQ (reference sequence). For the CDR3, the DNA is TGTGCCAGCAGCTACCGGGACATCTATGGCTACACCTTC. Amino acid sequence: CASSYRDIYGYTF.

This sequence joins TRBV20-1 and TRBJ2-1; no definite D call. This CDR3 has 14 amino acids. Germline assignment: CDR1 DFQATT and CDR2 SNEGSKA (reference sequence). V was cut by 0 bases and J by 4 bases, with 10 bases left in between. The chain's CDR3 is CSARDVRSYNEQFF. For the CDR3, the DNA is TGCAGTGCTAGAGATGTCAGATCGTACAATGAGCAGTTCTTC.

This clonotype was observed many times. This sequence joins TRBV2 and TRBJ2-1; D unclear. CDR3 size: 18 residues. V dropped 1 base and J dropped 3 bases, with 19 bases sitting between them. Germline values: CDR1 SNHLY, CDR2 FYNNEI. The CDR3 is CASSEDRQPQSHYNEQFF. In DNA, the CDR3 is TGTGCCAGCAGTGAAGATAGGCAGCCCCAAAGCCACTACAATGAGCAGTTCTTC.

This clonotype was picked up a small number of times. The V and J genes are TRBV27 and TRBJ1-1; the D is unclear. CDR3 length equals 13 residues. Trimming cost V 5 bases and J 7 bases, with 14 bases left between them. Germline CDR1 MNHEY, CDR2 SMNVEV (reference sequence). CDR3 sequence: CASSPLPLFEAFF. In DNA form, the CDR3 reads TGTGCCAGCAGTCCTCTGCCCCTCTTTGAAGCTTTCTTT.

The chain joins TRBV4-3 to TRBJ2-2; D not certain. V was trimmed by 3 bases and J by 6 bases, leaving 11 bases between them. CDR1 and CDR2 (germline): LGHNA, YSLEER. This CDR3 has 14 residues. The CDR3 coding sequence is TGCGCCAGCAGCCAGAGTCCCGCGGCCGGGGAGCTGTTTTTT. Protein sequence: CASSQSPAAGELFF.

There are a few counts of this clonotype. The chain links TRBV9 to TRBJ1-2; no clear D gene. Germline CDR1 reads SGDLS; CDR2 reads YYNGEE. V gave up 3 bases and J gave up 2 bases, with 11 bases separating them. The CDR3 consists of 14 residues. CDR3 in amino acids: CASSGGRSNYGYTF. The CDR3 coding sequence is TGTGCCAGCAGCGGTGGCAGGAGCAACTATGGCTACACCTTC.

V is TRBV28 and J is TRBJ1-1; 7 bases are shared with TRBD1. V shed 4 bases and J 11 bases; nucleotides not matched to a gene: 13. This CDR3 has 14 residues. Per the germline V gene, CDR1 is MDHEN and CDR2 is SYDVKM. The CDR3 DNA follows: TGTGCCAGCAGTTCTCCCGGGGGGACAGCTTTGGCTTTCTTT. Translated, it gives CASSSPGGTALAFF.